A single T cell receptor beta chain is shown here with its context. The sample is drawn from a study of control samples from healthy donors and cancer patients. Using immunoSEQ multiplex PCR, the repertoire was profiled, and TCRdb retains in-frame clones only, with some absent. Of approximately 100,000 clones in the sample, 85% to 90% were seen once. The CDR3 covers 14 residues. The germline CDR1 and CDR2 sequences are KGHSH and LQKENI. Trimming at V came to 5 bases and at J to 6 bases, leaving 6 bases not matched to a gene. Material for sequencing was blood. The sequence derives from a woman in her thirties or forties in good health. V gene TRBV18 combines with J gene TRBJ2-7; 11 positions agree with TRBD2. This CDR3 is CASSAGTSGSEQYF. The DNA for the CDR3 is TGTGCCAGCTCAGCCGGGACTAGCGGCTCCGAGCAGTACTTC.